These 20 T cell receptor beta chains originate from one sample sequenced in a study of shared clonotypes between healthy human individuals. TCRdb keeps only in-frame clones here, not all; method: immunoSEQ multiplex PCR. The repertoire holds 1.5 million to 2.5 million clones, about 94% seen once, with 1% to 1.5% in the top ten. CD45RO-negative CD8 cells positively selected for CCR7 made up the naive population, which excluded terminally differentiated effector memory CD45RA+ cells. Sequenced sample: naive CD8+ T cells sorted from blood. These receptors came from a man between 18 and 29 years old in good health.

Turning to this clone: Distinct nucleotide sequences in the sample also encode this CDR3. The chain employs TRBV4-1 and TRBJ2-1, with TRBD1 matching over 9 bases. This CDR3 has 15 amino acids. After removal of 3 bases from V and 1 base from J, the junction contained 1 base not matched to a gene. Germline V gene sequence: CDR1 MGHRA, CDR2 YSYEKL. CDR3 region: CASSQTGGSYNEQFF. The CDR3 coding sequence is TGCGCCAGCAGCCAGACAGGGGGGTCCTACAATGAGCAGTTCTTC.

V is TRBV19 and J is TRBJ1-1; the match to TRBD1 covers 7 bases. The length of the CDR3 is 14 residues. CDR1 is LNHDA and CDR2 is SQIVND in the germline V gene (reference sequence). Trimming cost V 6 bases and J 4 bases; bases outside gene matches: 8. The CDR3 coding sequence is TGTGCCAGTAGCCGACAGGGCGGCGGCACTGAAGCTTTCTTT. Protein product: CASSRQGGGTEAFF. The full variable domain, with the rest looked up from reference TRBV19 and TRBJ1-1, is DGGITQSPKYLFRKEGQNVTLSCEQNLNHDAMYWYRQDPGQGLRLIYYSQIVNDFQKGDIAEGYSVSREKKESFPLTVTSAQKNPTAFYLCASSRQGGGTEAFFGQGTRLTVV.

The rearrangement uses TRBV9 and TRBJ2-3; the match to TRBD1 covers 7 bases. J was trimmed by 5 bases and V by 0 bases; bases with no gene match: 6. Germline V gives CDR1 SGDLS, CDR2 YYNGEE. This CDR3 has 15 amino acids. CDR3 amino acids: CASSVEGGLGDTQYF. As DNA, the CDR3 is TGTGCCAGCAGCGTAGAAGGGGGCCTCGGAGATACGCAGTATTTT.

The chain links TRBV15 to TRBJ1-2; unclear D gene. There are 13 residues in the CDR3. Germline lookup yields CDR1 LNHNV and CDR2 YYDKDF (reference sequence). Trimming stripped 0 bases from V and 7 bases from J, with 9 bases between. The chain's CDR3 is CATSRDRHLGYTF. The CDR3 DNA follows: TGTGCCACCAGCAGAGATAGGCATCTTGGCTACACCTTC.

The chain combines TRBV12-1 with TRBJ2-2; the D call TRBD2 from the table was never checked on the DNA. TRBV12-1 is classified as a pseudogene. This CDR3 contains 16 residues. CDR3 protein: CASSSTTSDRTGELFF. The DNA for the CDR3 is TGTGCCAGCAGCTCAACTACTAGCGACCGAACCGGGGAGCTGTTTTTT.

The count of this clone is one. The chain carries TRBV5-1 and TRBJ2-3, with 9 bases aligning to TRBD1. The CDR3 runs to 15 residues. Per germline, CDR1 SGHRS and CDR2 YFSETQ. V lost 5 bases, J lost 1 base, and 5 bases stayed unmatched. The CDR3 sequence: CASSPRQGGTDTQYF. The CDR3 bases are TGCGCCAGCAGTCCCCGACAGGGGGGCACAGATACGCAGTATTTT.

The chain has TRBV5-8 and TRBJ2-7; 7 nucleotides agree with TRBD1. The CDR3 is 14 residues long. Germline CDR1 is SGHTS and CDR2 is YDEGEE. J gave up 7 bases and V 3 bases, and 10 bases lay outside the gene matches. This CDR3 reads CASSWTGWGEEQYF. CDR3 coding DNA: TGTGCCAGCAGCTGGACAGGTTGGGGTGAAGAGCAGTACTTC.

This chain uses TRBV28 with TRBJ1-2; tentative D call: TRBD1 (5 bases). The CDR3 covers 14 residues. The ends were cut back, 6 bases at V and 6 bases at J, with 17 bases in the middle. Germline V gene sequence: CDR1 MDHEN, CDR2 SYDVKM. This CDR3 reads CASSPGGEINGYTF. In DNA, the CDR3 is TGTGCCAGCAGCCCTGGGGGGGAAATCAATGGCTACACCTTC.

The V and J genes are TRBV7-8 and TRBJ2-7; no clear D. This CDR3 is 11 amino acids long. The germline V gene has CDR1 SGHVS and CDR2 FQNEAQ. V dropped 4 bases and J dropped 7 bases, with 8 bases sitting between them. CDR3 DNA: TGTGCCAGCAGCTCTACAGTGGAGCAGTACTTC. Translated: CASSSTVEQYF.

The chain has TRBV6-5 and TRBJ2-5; either TRBD1 or TRBD2 may supply D (6 bases each). Trimming took 3 bases from V and 5 from J, leaving 16 bases between them. The germline V gene has CDR1 MNHEY and CDR2 SVGAGI. The length of the CDR3 is 15 residues. The CDR3 is CASSYYLGGRETQYF. The CDR3 bases are TGTGCCAGCAGTTATTACTTGGGGGGCAGGGAGACCCAGTACTTC.

The rearrangement uses TRBV6-5 and TRBJ1-2; D is possibly TRBD1 (6 bases). V dropped 5 bases and J dropped 4 bases, with 11 bases sitting between them. This CDR3 has 13 amino acids. Germline V gene sequence: CDR1 MNHEY, CDR2 SVGAGI. CDR3 residues: CASSVGQLYGYTF. The CDR3 DNA reads TGTGCCAGCAGTGTGGGACAACTCTATGGCTACACCTTC.

A single count supports this clone. V usage is TRBV7-9 and J usage is TRBJ1-1; tentatively, D is TRBD1 (6 bases). Between the trimmed V and J ends, which lost 4 bases and 1 base, there was a span of 16 bases. The germline V gene encodes CDR1 SEHNR and CDR2 FQNEAQ (reference sequence). This CDR3 has 16 amino acids. The CDR3 DNA reads TGTGCCAGCAGCTCCAGAGATGGGACATCGAACACTGAAGCTTTCTTT. Translating it yields CASSSRDGTSNTEAFF.

The chain has TRBV27 and TRBJ1-4; D might be TRBD1 (5 bases). The CDR3 covers 14 residues. The V end lost 6 bases, the J end lost 8 bases, and 16 bases lay between the germline ends. Germline V gives CDR1 MNHEY, CDR2 SMNVEV (reference sequence). CDR3 nucleotide sequence: TGTGCCAGCAGATCTATGGGACTTGGGGAAAAACTGTTTTTT. Translated: CASRSMGLGEKLFF.

J is TRBJ2-1 and V is TRBV29-1; 11 bases match TRBD2. Germline V CDR1 and CDR2: SQVTM, ANQGSEA. The CDR3 is 17 residues long. The V segment lost 0 bases and the J segment 3 bases; nucleotides outside the gene matches: 7. The CDR3 loop reads CSVEEGLAGGDYNEQFF. The DNA of the CDR3 is TGCAGCGTTGAAGAAGGGCTAGCGGGAGGTGACTACAATGAGCAGTTCTTC.

A note on this clone: The sample holds other DNA sequences that translate to the same CDR3. The chain couples TRBV10-3 to TRBJ1-1; weak D call: TRBD1 (5 bases). This CDR3 is built from 15 residues. Trimming took 0 bases from V and 0 from J, leaving 8 bases between them. Germline V gene data show CDR1 as ENHRY and CDR2 as SYGVKD. CDR3 nucleotides: TGTGCCATCAGTGAGTCAGGAGGGGTGAACACTGAAGCTTTCTTT. This encodes CAISESGGVNTEAFF.

The chain combines TRBV10-2 with TRBJ2-7; D remains ambiguous. The CDR3 totals 14 residues. V lost 2 bases to trimming and J lost 2 bases, with 10 bases between them. Germline CDR1 reads WSHSY; CDR2 reads SAAADI. The CDR3 protein is CASSEIKGTYEQYF. In DNA, the CDR3 is TGCGCCAGCAGTGAGATAAAGGGTACCTACGAGCAGTACTTC.

The chain combines TRBV7-2 with TRBJ2-2; 11 nucleotides agree with TRBD2. Trimming took 0 bases from V and 8 from J; bases not matched to a gene: 8. The V gene's germline CDR1 is SGHTA and CDR2 FQGNSA. This CDR3 has 17 residues. The CDR3 region has the DNA TGTGCCAGCAGCTTAGCGGCTAGCGGGAGGTCCTATGGGGAGCTGTTTTTT. Translating gives CASSLAASGRSYGELFF.

The chain carries TRBV5-6 and TRBJ2-1, with no clear D. The CDR3 loop spans 12 amino acids. Trimming took off 3 bases at V and 7 bases at J, with 8 bases between the two ends. Germline-derived CDR1 and CDR2 are SGHDT and YYEEEE. The CDR3 DNA is TGTGCCAGCAGCTCACATTGGAATGAGCAGTTCTTC. Translated: CASSSHWNEQFF. The full variable domain, rest sourced from reference TRBV5-6 and TRBJ2-1, is DAGVTQSPTHLIKTRGQQVTLRCSPKSGHDTVSWYQQALGQGPQFIFQYYEEEERQRGNFPDRFSGHQFPNYSSELNVNALLLGDSALYLCASSSHWNEQFFGPGTRLTVL.

The V and J genes are TRBV5-1 and TRBJ2-3, with 13 bases that match TRBD2. Germline-derived CDR1 and CDR2 are SGHRS and YFSETQ. With V trimmed by 4 bases and J by 6 bases, 5 bases remained unmatched. This CDR3 is 15 amino acids long. The CDR3 spells CASSHGTSGIDTQYF. Written as DNA, the CDR3 is TGCGCCAGCAGCCATGGGACTAGCGGGATTGATACGCAGTATTTT.

The rearrangement joins TRBV7-9 to TRBJ2-3, with D tentatively TRBD2 (5 bases). CDR1 is SEHNR, CDR2 FQNEAQ, per germline (reference sequence). V lost 3 bases and J lost 4, with 14 bases in between. There are 15 residues in the CDR3. CDR3 sequence (DNA): TGTGCCAGCAGCTTGGGAGAGGGTCTGGCAGATACGCAGTATTTT. Residues: CASSLGEGLADTQYF.